The rows below give T cell receptor beta chains drawn from one sample of a study of T cells in Graves' hyperthyroidism and ophthalmopathy. In TCRdb, the multiplex PCR reads were re-called with MiXCR into one record per CDR3 protein. Among 500,000 to 750,000 distinct CDR3 sequences, approximately 15% were seen once, and the ten largest hold approximately 6.4%. The specimen sequenced was blood. The receptor source for this set is a woman in her late teens or twenties with Graves' ophthalmopathy. The CDR3 runs from the conserved cysteine through the conserved F or W. The D gene is left open where the match is weak.

v_gene	d_gene	CDR3aa
TRBV27	-	CASSPGRAQGPDTQYF
TRBV20-1	TRBD1	CSATHRGFSLGNEQFF
TRBV6-4	TRBD1	CASSDSTTGTGDQETQYF
TRBV5-8	TRBD2	CASSPLLAGGPGNEQFF
TRBV6-5	TRBD2	CASSYSSGRASYEQYF
TRBV30	-	CAWSVWGGGTEAFF
TRBV7-2	TRBD2	CASSSRLAGRGDEQFF
TRBV7-9	TRBD2	CASSLEDGLAGVWGTDTQYF
TRBV28	-	CASSSRTGGTTRTGELFF
TRBV28	TRBD1	CASSPGTDHTEAFF
TRBV7-9	-	CASSQGQRGDYGYTF
TRBV30	TRBD1	CAWGNRGTGGLGGYTF
TRBV27	-	CASSAALNEQYF
TRBV14	-	CASSRSFNYGYTF
TRBV6-2/TRBV6-3	-	CASSSGAHQTGANVLTF
TRBV16	TRBD1	CASSQFGTGVYNEQFF
TRBV3-1	-	CASSRGSVGANQPQHF
TRBV12-3/TRBV12-4	TRBD1	CASSPWTGGEETQYF
TRBV7-9	-	CASSLLLGKGSSYNSPLHF
TRBV7-2	-	CASSLGGSGGSNQPQHF
TRBV9	-	CASSVGRQAFYNEQFF
TRBV20-1	TRBD1	CSARDYSTGGNEQFF